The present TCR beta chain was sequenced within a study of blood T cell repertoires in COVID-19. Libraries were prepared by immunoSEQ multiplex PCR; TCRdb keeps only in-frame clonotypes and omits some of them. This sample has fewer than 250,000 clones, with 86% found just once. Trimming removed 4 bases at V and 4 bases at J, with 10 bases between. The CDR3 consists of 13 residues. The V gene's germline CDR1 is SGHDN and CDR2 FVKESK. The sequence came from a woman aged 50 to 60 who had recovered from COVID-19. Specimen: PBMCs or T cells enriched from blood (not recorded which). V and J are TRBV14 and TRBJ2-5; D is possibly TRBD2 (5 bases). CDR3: CASSPIAGETQYF. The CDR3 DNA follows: TGTGCCAGCAGCCCCATTGCGGGAGAGACCCAGTACTTC.